This TCR beta chain comes out of a study of blood T cell repertoires in COVID-19 (dated by TCRdb to the early 2020s). As for the study more broadly: The collaborator samples originated in the United States, Italy and Spain and spanned the acute and convalescent phases of COVID-19. The repertoires were released in a freely available public database meant as a resource for research on the immune response to SARS-CoV-2. The material from the prospective study consisted of cDNA or gDNA derived from T cells, B-cell-depleted T cells, or PBMCs. Deeply sampled blood TCRbeta repertoires from subjects exposed to, actively infected with, or recovered from COVID-19 were included in the dataset. HLA class I and class II types, where available, came from metadata supplied by the sample provider rather than from assay-based typing. A de-identified subject ID, COVID-19 status, age in years and sex were almost always included in the sample metadata. The samples were drawn from two sources: the first 160 participants of the ongoing ImmuneRACE study, and fewer than 1,500 subjects contributed by 6 global collaborators.

Whole blood was collected in K2EDTA tubes by collaborating institutions according to the institutions' own protocols. For TCRbeta analysis, collaborators shipped samples in one of three forms: frozen whole blood, isolated PBMCs, or DNA extracted from either of those sample types. The immunoSEQ Assay, a bias-controlled multiplex PCR, was used to amplify TCRbeta CDR3 regions from genomic DNA. In the original analysis: The number of nucleated cells in each sample was estimated by amplification of reference gene primers within the assay. Sequence reads were collapsed and filtered to measure the absolute abundance of every unique TCRbeta CDR3 rearrangement. For each sample, productive Simpson clonality was calculated by taking the square root of Simpson's diversity index across productive rearrangements. TCRdb stores this immuneACCESS table with in-frame sequences only. Part of the clones is absent; in the studies checked, under half of the shortfall reflects unresolved V genes, and no reason is known for the rest. The D gene and trimming were derived from the DNA, and the V and J assignments and clone size from that table. A total of 140,000 or so clones appear in this sample, 65% to 85% of them only once. The ten biggest clones cover 1.5% to 2.5% of the sample.

V and J lose 1 base and 7 bases, and a span of 10 bases separates them. CDR1 LGHDT and CDR2 YNNKEL were looked up in the germline V gene (reference sequence). The CDR3 runs 13 residues from the cysteine to the phenylalanine. The sequence is cut down to CDR3 DNA, 39 bases in frame from base 1. A remark on this clone: No antigen is known for it. Base quality data are lacking; no much larger clone is found one base away.

Overall results and qualifications from the work: The quantity of clinical and demographic metadata differed by source and by participant and was supplied without curation.

The chain was built from TRBV3-1 (or the pseudogene TRBV3-2) and TRBJ1-1; TRBD1 is a weak D gene call, 6 bases matching. The sample consisted of peripheral blood. The receptor was derived from a woman aged 60-75 years with acute or convalescent COVID-19. The nucleotides read TGTGCCAGCAGCCAAGTGGGGGGGCTTGAAGCTTTCTTT. Translated, it reads CASSQVGGLEAFF.